This T cell receptor beta chain came from a study of T cells in Graves' hyperthyroidism and ophthalmopathy. This clonotype was seen a few times. In germline, CDR1 is SEHNR, CDR2 FQNEAQ (reference sequence). Trimming took off 6 bases at V and 2 bases at J, with 20 bases between the two ends. The CDR3 is 16 residues long. Lactation, pregnancy, other autoimmune disease or uncontrolled infection led to exclusion of patients. Using RNA transcripts as the source, TCR beta CDR3 regions were amplified. First-round RT-PCR with HTBI primers amplified the TCR CDR3 region. TCRdb analysed the multiplex PCR reads with MiXCR anew, one entry per CDR3 protein. The sample includes approximately 690,000 distinct CDR3 sequences, 20% to 25% of them seen just once.

Input material: blood. This sequence was found in a man younger than 40 with Graves' ophthalmopathy. The J gene is TRBJ2-7, the V gene TRBV7-9; TRBD1 is a possible D gene (6 bases). In DNA, the CDR3 is TGTGCCAGCAGAGGGGACAATGCTGCAACCACCTACGAGCAGTACTTC. Translation gives CASRGDNAATTYEQYF. The entire variable domain, with the rest obtained from reference TRBV7-9 and TRBJ2-7, is as follows: DTGVSQNPRHKITKRGQNVTFRCDPISEHNRLYWYRQTLGQGPEFLTYFQNEAQLEKSRLLSDRFSAERPKGSFSTLEIQRTEQGDSAMYLCASRGDNAATTYEQYFGPGTRLTVT.